This TCR beta chain was found in a study of T cell changes during pregnancy in multiple sclerosis. The germline gives CDR1 SGHTA, CDR2 FQGNSA. The CDR3 has 15 residues. The trim removed 2 bases at V and 5 bases at J, leaving 6 bases unmatched. Here immunoSEQ multiplex PCR was the method, and the copy in TCRdb shows in-frame clones only, minus some. The table has some 99,000 clones, approximately 93% seen once. The chain combines TRBV7-2 with TRBJ2-7; 10 nucleotides agree with TRBD2. The receptor was isolated from a female donor with multiple sclerosis, enrolled in a pregnancy study. The sequenced sample was peripheral blood, obtained after pregnancy. CDR3 in DNA: TGTGCCAGCAGCTTATCTAGCGGGAGCTTCAACGAGCAGTACTTC. Translating it yields CASSLSSGSFNEQYF.